One sample yielded the 27 T cell receptor beta chains listed below, sequenced in a study of shared clonotypes between healthy human individuals. Generated by immunoSEQ multiplex PCR, the TCRdb table keeps only in-frame clones and is missing some. The sample lists about 1.5 million clones, approximately 96% occurring once. Sample: naive CD4+ T cells sorted from blood. Subset described: CD45RA+ positively selected. The receptors originated from a man between 25 and 39 years old in good health.

The rearrangement links TRBV7-2 to TRBJ2-7, with D possibly being TRBD1 (6 bases). The CDR3 runs 14 residues. The germline CDR1 and CDR2 sequences are SGHTA and FQGNSA. The V end was cut by 5 bases, the J end by 4 bases, with 15 bases between. Written as DNA, the CDR3 is TGTGCCAGCAGCCCTAGGGGGAGTGGATACGAGCAGTACTTC. This gives the protein CASSPRGSGYEQYF.

The chain uses TRBV5-1 and TRBJ2-1; 7 bases are shared with TRBD2. V was clipped by 0 bases and J by 4 bases; unmatched bases: 1. This CDR3 has 14 amino acids. The germline V gene has CDR1 SGHRS and CDR2 YFSETQ. The CDR3 region is CASSLEREYNEQFF. CDR3 bases: TGCGCCAGCAGCTTGGAGCGGGAATACAATGAGCAGTTCTTC.

Details on this clone: Additional DNA sequences in this sample encode the identical CDR3. CDR3 protein: CASRRTDEQYF. CDR3 DNA: TGCGCCAGCAGACGGACAGACGAGCAGTACTTC. This chain links TRBV5-1 with TRBJ2-7, with D possibly being TRBD1 (6 bases). Germline-derived CDR1 and CDR2 are SGHRS and YFSETQ. V lost 5 bases and J 5 bases, leaving 8 bases between the germline ends. This CDR3 is 11 amino acids long.

V is TRBV7-8 and J is TRBJ2-3; no clear D. This CDR3 comprises 14 residues. Trimming took 1 base from V and 2 from J, leaving 7 bases between them. The V gene's germline CDR1 is SGHVS and CDR2 FQNEAQ. CDR3 residues: CASSLELATDTQYF. The DNA of the CDR3 is TGTGCCAGCAGCTTAGAATTGGCCACAGATACGCAGTATTTT.

The chain couples TRBV30 to TRBJ2-7; 8 positions match TRBD2. V gave up 2 bases and J gave up 7 bases; unmatched junction bases: 16. Per germline, CDR1 GTSNPN and CDR2 SVGIG (reference sequence). The length of the CDR3 is 16 residues. CDR3 sequence reads: CAWSMGLAGAGGEQYF. CDR3 nucleotides: TGTGCCTGGAGTATGGGGCTAGCGGGCGCCGGGGGTGAGCAGTACTTC. Looking up the rest from reference TRBV30 and TRBJ2-7 gives the full variable domain: SQTIHQWPATLVQPVGSPLSLECTVEGTSNPNLYWYRQAAGRGLQLLFYSVGIGQISSEVPQNLSASRPQDRQFILSSKKLLLSDSGFYLCAWSMGLAGAGGEQYFGPGTRLTVT.

V usage is TRBV7-6 and J usage is TRBJ2-3; D is undetermined. In germline, CDR1 is SGHVS, CDR2 FNYEAQ. The CDR3 consists of 12 residues. Trimming took 8 bases from V and 4 from J, leaving 10 bases between them. CDR3: CASHRPSDTQYF. In DNA form, the CDR3 reads TGTGCCAGCCATCGCCCCTCAGATACGCAGTATTTT.

V gene TRBV29-1 combines with J gene TRBJ2-5; 11 bases line up with TRBD1. V trimming: 7 bases; J trimming: 5 bases; junction bases outside the gene matches: 12. The CDR3 extends over 15 amino acids. Germline V gene lookup returns CDR1 SQVTM and CDR2 ANQGSEA. The CDR3 sequence: CSATRTGGGMETQYF. The CDR3 DNA is TGCAGCGCCACTAGGACAGGGGGCGGGATGGAGACCCAGTACTTC.

V usage is TRBV27 and J usage is TRBJ1-5; 10 nucleotides line up with TRBD1. The germline V gene has CDR1 MNHEY and CDR2 SMNVEV (reference sequence). This CDR3 has 14 amino acids. V lost 6 bases to trimming and J lost 7 bases; unmatched junction nucleotides: 6. CDR3 loop: CASRATGGGQPQHF. DNA of the CDR3: TGTGCCAGCAGGGCGACAGGGGGCGGACAGCCCCAGCATTTT.

J is TRBJ2-3 and V is TRBV18; D gene unclear. V lost 2 bases, J lost 0 bases, and 9 bases lay in between. This CDR3 comprises 15 residues. Germline V CDR1 and CDR2: KGHSH, LQKENI. This CDR3 reads CASSPRIASTDTQYF. The CDR3 nucleotides are TGTGCCAGCTCACCAAGGATAGCTAGCACAGATACGCAGTATTTT. Full variable domain (outside the CDR3, taken from reference TRBV18 and TRBJ2-3): NAGVMQNPRHLVRRRGQEARLRCSPMKGHSHVYWYRQLPEEGLKFMVYLQKENIIDESGMPKERFSAEFPKEGPSILRIQQVVRGDSAAYFCASSPRIASTDTQYFGPGTRLTVL.

The chain carries TRBV27 and TRBJ1-2, with D uncertain. The V end was cut by 6 bases, the J end by 4 bases, with 12 bases between. Per the germline V gene, CDR1 is MNHEY and CDR2 is SMNVEV (reference sequence). The CDR3 runs 13 residues. CDR3 coding DNA: TGTGCCAGCAGCCCCTTTAGGACCTATGGCTACACCTTC. It translates to CASSPFRTYGYTF.

The rearrangement joins TRBV6-1 to TRBJ1-1, with D possibly matching TRBD1 (5 bases). This CDR3 has 13 residues. V gave up 6 bases and J gave up 7 bases, with 15 bases separating them. Germline V CDR1 and CDR2: MNHNS, SASEGT. The CDR3 region is CASSAERGVEAFF. The CDR3 coding sequence is TGTGCCAGCAGCGCGGAGAGGGGAGTTGAAGCTTTCTTT.

The rearrangement uses TRBV18 and TRBJ1-1, with D hard to call. Germline values: CDR1 KGHSH, CDR2 LQKENI. V shed 2 bases and J shed 4 bases, with 11 bases lying between them. The CDR3 is 14 residues long. Here the CDR3 DNA reads TGTGCCAGCTCACCATTATGGGATAGCACTGAAGCTTTCTTT. This gives the protein CASSPLWDSTEAFF.

The chain uses TRBV30 and TRBJ2-2; D perhaps matches TRBD1 (5 bases). The germline V and J ends were trimmed by 3 bases and 4 bases, with 12 bases remaining between them. CDR1 is GTSNPN and CDR2 is SVGIG in the germline V gene (reference sequence). This CDR3 is 14 amino acids long. The CDR3: CAWRTAVVTGELFF. DNA for the CDR3: TGTGCCTGGAGGACAGCCGTGGTCACCGGGGAGCTGTTTTTT.

The rearrangement uses TRBV5-1 and TRBJ2-2; 10 bases agree with TRBD2. Looked up from germline, CDR1 is SGHRS and CDR2 is YFSETQ. Trimming at V came to 1 base and at J to 4 bases, leaving 7 bases not matched to a gene. This CDR3 is 17 amino acids long. The chain's CDR3 is CASSLKREGRGTGELFF. Written as DNA, the CDR3 is TGCGCCAGCAGCTTGAAGCGGGAGGGCCGGGGCACCGGGGAGCTGTTTTTT.

The CDR3 DNA reads TGTGCCAGCAGTGAAGGGAAGTTGTGGGGGCTCGGACTAGCGGGTACTACGAATGAGCAGTTCTTC. Its protein is CASSEGKLWGLGLAGTTNEQFF. The V and J genes are TRBV6-1 and TRBJ2-1; 11 nucleotides align to TRBD2. Germline CDR1 is MNHNS and CDR2 is SASEGT. The CDR3 is made up of 22 amino acids. V gave up 1 base and J gave up 7 bases; unmatched junction bases: 24.

V and J are TRBV10-1 and TRBJ2-1; D uncertain. Germline CDR1 and CDR2: WNHNN and SYGVQD (reference sequence). The length of the CDR3 is 15 residues. Trimming took 2 bases from V and 2 from J, leaving 10 bases between them. In DNA, the CDR3 is TGCGCCAGCAGTGAGGTTGGCGGTCCCTACAATGAGCAGTTCTTC. This translates into CASSEVGGPYNEQFF.

The J gene is TRBJ1-2, the V gene TRBV11-2; TRBD1 is a possible D gene (5 bases). V lost 3 bases and J 4 bases, leaving 9 bases between the germline ends. The CDR3 length is 13 residues. Germline CDR1 and CDR2: SGHAT and FQNNGV. The DNA for the CDR3 is TGTGCCAGCAGCTTGAACGGGGCCTATGGCTACACCTTC. Translation: CASSLNGAYGYTF.

The rearrangement links TRBV18 to TRBJ2-3; TRBD2 might be the D (5 bases). The CDR3 length is 12 residues. CDR1 and CDR2 from the germline V gene are KGHSH and LQKENI. V lost 6 bases and J 13 bases, leaving 17 bases between the germline ends. The CDR3 sequence: CASSAGGGFKYF. The CDR3 nucleotides read TGTGCCAGCTCGGCCGGAGGCGGGTTTAAGTATTTT.

The chain is built from TRBV29-1 and TRBJ2-3; 7 bases are shared with TRBD2. This CDR3 region has 15 residues. V lost 7 bases, J lost 2 bases, and 12 bases stayed unmatched. CDR1 is SQVTM and CDR2 is ANQGSEA in the germline V gene. The CDR3 DNA reads TGCAGCGCCCGGGTTGGGAGGGCCCTCACAGATACGCAGTATTTT. Translated, it gives CSARVGRALTDTQYF.

Here the CDR3 reads CASSPRTSVSTDTQYF. In DNA form, the CDR3 reads TGTGCCAGCAGTCCTCGGACTAGCGTTAGCACAGATACGCAGTATTTT. The chain couples TRBV27 to TRBJ2-3; 9 bases are a match to TRBD2. The germline V gene has CDR1 MNHEY and CDR2 SMNVEV (reference sequence). The CDR3 totals 16 residues. The ends lost 5 bases at V and 0 bases at J; junction bases unmatched: 6.

The gene calls are TRBV7-3 and TRBJ2-2; TRBD2 aligns across 11 bases. Germline CDR1 reads SGHTA; CDR2 reads FQGTGA. The CDR3 loop spans 17 amino acids. V lost 0 bases and J lost 4; bases outside the gene matches: 4. The CDR3 loop reads CASSLTSGRVGTGELFF. As DNA, the CDR3 is TGTGCCAGCAGCTTAACTAGCGGGAGGGTCGGCACCGGGGAGCTGTTTTTT.

The rearrangement uses TRBV28 and TRBJ1-5; 8 positions match TRBD1. Germline-derived CDR1 and CDR2 are MDHEN and SYDVKM. The CDR3 extends over 14 amino acids. Germline trimming cut 5 bases from V and 7 bases from J; bases unmatched to any gene: 7. The CDR3: CASSGGQGAQPQHF. The CDR3, as DNA: TGTGCCAGCAGTGGCGGACAGGGAGCGCAGCCCCAGCATTTT.

This clone has a handful of counts. The sample carries other DNA sequences with the same CDR3. V is TRBV28 and J is TRBJ1-4; D is unresolved. V shed 3 bases and J shed 6 bases, with 2 bases lying between them. Per the germline V gene, CDR1 is MDHEN and CDR2 is SYDVKM. CDR3 length: 11 amino acids. The chain's CDR3 is CASSFDEKLFF. CDR3 in DNA: TGTGCCAGCAGTTTTGATGAAAAACTGTTTTTT.

This rearrangement joins TRBV7-8 to TRBJ2-2; TRBD1 is a possible D gene (5 bases). This CDR3 contains 17 residues. Per germline, CDR1 SGHVS and CDR2 FQNEAQ. The ends were cut back, 3 bases at V and 0 bases at J, with 14 bases in the middle. In nucleotides, the CDR3 is TGTGCCAGCAGCTTCTGGCTCGGACACCCGAACACCGGGGAGCTGTTTTTT. Its translation is CASSFWLGHPNTGELFF.

Comments on this clone: Relative to the germline gene, one junction end is altered; a read error may explain this. The chain recombines TRBV7-7 with TRBJ2-2, with D possibly called TRBD1 or TRBD2 (5 bases each). This CDR3 has 14 residues. The germline CDR1 and CDR2 sequences are SSHAT and FNYEAQ (reference sequence). CDR3 nucleotide sequence: TGTGCTAGCAGCTCCGGGACGTCGAGCGGGGAGCTGTTTTTT. This gives the protein CASSSGTSSGELFF.

The V call is TRBV2, the J call TRBJ2-3; D call uncertain. V was clipped by 7 bases and J by 4 bases, with 9 bases between them. This CDR3 is 12 amino acids long. Germline V gene lookup returns CDR1 SNHLY and CDR2 FYNNEI. CDR3 bases: TGTGCCAGCATTATGGAGCCAGATACGCAGTATTTT. The encoded protein is CASIMEPDTQYF.

The V call is TRBV30, the J call TRBJ1-3; D remains ambiguous. With 3 bases removed from V and 0 bases from J, the gap between germline ends came to 18 bases. Germline CDR1 GTSNPN, CDR2 SVGIG (reference sequence). CDR3 size: 17 residues. CDR3 coding DNA: TGTGCCTGGAGCCGCCGCCCCGGACTCAGCTCTGGAAACACCATATATTTT. This sequence encodes CAWSRRPGLSSGNTIYF.